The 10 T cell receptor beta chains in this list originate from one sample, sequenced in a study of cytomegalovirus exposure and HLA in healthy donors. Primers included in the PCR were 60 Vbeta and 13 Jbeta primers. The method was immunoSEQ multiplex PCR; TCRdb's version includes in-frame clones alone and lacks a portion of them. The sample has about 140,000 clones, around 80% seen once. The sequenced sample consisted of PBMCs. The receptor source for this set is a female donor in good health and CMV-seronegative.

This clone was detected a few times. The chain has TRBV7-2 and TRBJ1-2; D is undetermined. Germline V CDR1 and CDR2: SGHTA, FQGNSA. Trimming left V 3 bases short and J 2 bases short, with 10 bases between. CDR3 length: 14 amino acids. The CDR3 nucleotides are TGTGCCAGCAGCTTTTATAAGACAAACTATGGCTACACCTTC. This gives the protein CASSFYKTNYGYTF.

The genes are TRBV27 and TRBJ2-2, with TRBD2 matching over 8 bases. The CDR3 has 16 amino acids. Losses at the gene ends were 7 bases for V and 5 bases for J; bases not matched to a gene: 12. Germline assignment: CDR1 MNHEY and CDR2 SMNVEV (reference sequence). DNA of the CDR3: TGTGCCAGCACCACCGGAGGGAGCGGGAGAACCGGGGAGCTGTTTTTT. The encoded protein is CASTTGGSGRTGELFF.

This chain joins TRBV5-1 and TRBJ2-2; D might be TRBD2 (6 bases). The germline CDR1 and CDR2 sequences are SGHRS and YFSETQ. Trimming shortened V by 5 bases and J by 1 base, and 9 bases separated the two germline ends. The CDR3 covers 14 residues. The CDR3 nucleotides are TGCGCCAGCAGGGGCGGGGTGAACACCGGGGAGCTGTTTTTT. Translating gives CASRGGVNTGELFF.

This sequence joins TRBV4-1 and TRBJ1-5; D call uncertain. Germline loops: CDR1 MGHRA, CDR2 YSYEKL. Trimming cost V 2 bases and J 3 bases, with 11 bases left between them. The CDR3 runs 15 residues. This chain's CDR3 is CASSQYIKANQPQHF. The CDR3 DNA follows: TGCGCCAGCAGCCAATATATCAAAGCCAATCAGCCCCAGCATTTT.

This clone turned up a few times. The CDR3 is CASSSLANEQFF. CDR3 DNA sequence: TGTGCCAGCAGCTCTCTAGCGAATGAGCAGTTCTTC. V usage is TRBV11-2 and J usage is TRBJ2-1; D may be TRBD2 (6 bases). CDR1 and CDR2 from the germline V gene are SGHAT and FQNNGV. V lost 4 bases to trimming and J lost 7 bases, with 8 bases between them. This CDR3 has 12 amino acids.

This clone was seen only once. CDR3 DNA: TGTGCCAGCTCGCCTCCCCGACTAGCGGGAGTTAGCTATGAGCAGTTCTTC. This sequence encodes CASSPPRLAGVSYEQFF. The V gene is TRBV18, the J gene TRBJ2-1; 12 bases line up with TRBD2. The J segment lost 8 bases and the V segment lost 6 bases, leaving 14 bases of the junction unmatched. This CDR3 contains 17 residues. In germline, CDR1 is KGHSH, CDR2 LQKENI.

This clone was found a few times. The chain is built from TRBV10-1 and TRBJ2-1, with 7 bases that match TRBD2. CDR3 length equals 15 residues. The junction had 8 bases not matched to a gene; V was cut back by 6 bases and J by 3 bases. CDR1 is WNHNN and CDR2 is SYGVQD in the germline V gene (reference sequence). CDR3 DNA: TGCGCCAGCAGCTCTCCCGGGACTAACTACAATGAGCAGTTCTTC. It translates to CASSSPGTNYNEQFF.

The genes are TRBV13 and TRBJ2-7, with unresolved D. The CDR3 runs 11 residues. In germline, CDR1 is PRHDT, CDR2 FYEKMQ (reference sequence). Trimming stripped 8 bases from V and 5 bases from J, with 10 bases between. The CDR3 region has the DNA TGTGCCAGCTCCGTTCGCGACGAGCAGTACTTC. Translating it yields CASSVRDEQYF.

The CDR3 DNA reads as TGTGCTAGTGGGAAGACGGGACAGGGAGGGGATGAGCAGTTCTTC. It yields the protein CASGKTGQGGDEQFF. The chain combines TRBV12-5 with TRBJ2-1, with 9 bases aligning to TRBD1. Germline CDR1 is LGHNT and CDR2 is FRNRAP. Germline trimming cut 6 bases from V and 8 bases from J; bases unmatched to any gene: 11. CDR3 size: 15 residues.

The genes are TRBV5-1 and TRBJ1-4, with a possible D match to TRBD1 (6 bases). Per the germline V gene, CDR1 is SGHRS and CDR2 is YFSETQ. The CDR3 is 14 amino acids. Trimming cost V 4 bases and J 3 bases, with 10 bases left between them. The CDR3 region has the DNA TGCGCCAGCAGCCGACAGGAACCTAATGAAAAACTGTTTTTT. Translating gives CASSRQEPNEKLFF.